Each of the 15 T cell receptor beta chains below was sequenced from the same sample in a study of shared clonotypes between healthy human individuals. Repertoires were generated with immunoSEQ multiplex PCR, while TCRdb's copy carries only in-frame clones and drops some. This sample has 600,000 to 750,000 clones, with about 78% found just once. The sequencing input was memory CD4+ T cells sorted from blood. Regarding subset: CD45RA-negative fraction. The receptors derive from a woman aged 30 to 39 in good health.

The CDR3 nucleotides read TGTGCCTGGAGTCGCCCGGGACAGGGGTTCACCGGGGAGCTGTTTTTT. Translation: CAWSRPGQGFTGELFF. J is TRBJ2-2 and V is TRBV30; TRBD1 matches 10 bases. The J segment lost 4 bases and the V segment lost 2 bases, leaving 7 bases of the junction unmatched. The CDR3 is made up of 16 amino acids. Looked up from germline, CDR1 is GTSNPN and CDR2 is SVGIG (reference sequence).

Only one count was recorded for this clone. The V call is TRBV28, the J call TRBJ1-4; 7 nucleotides match TRBD1. There are 16 residues in the CDR3. J was trimmed by 0 bases and V by 3 bases; bases with no gene match: 4. Germline V lookup: CDR1 MDHEN, CDR2 SYDVKM. As DNA, the CDR3 is TGTGCCAGCAGTTTCGGACAGGTGGCAACTAATGAAAAACTGTTTTTT. It yields the protein CASSFGQVATNEKLFF.

The chain has TRBV27 and TRBJ1-1; D is undetermined. Germline-derived CDR1 and CDR2 are MNHEY and SMNVEV (reference sequence). The CDR3 has 11 residues. V dropped 6 bases and J dropped 6 bases, with 8 bases sitting between them. The CDR3 reads CASSSHSEAFF. The CDR3 region has the DNA TGTGCCAGCAGCTCCCACTCTGAAGCTTTCTTT.

V and J are TRBV6-1 and TRBJ1-2; D not certain. Germline V gene sequence: CDR1 MNHNS, CDR2 SASEGT. Deletions cut 3 bases from V and 5 bases from J, with 16 bases between. CDR3 length: 15 residues. The CDR3 sequence: CASSDLGLYRYGYTF. The CDR3 bases are TGTGCCAGCAGTGACCTCGGGCTTTACCGGTATGGCTACACCTTC.

The table lists this clone with a few counts. The CDR3, as DNA: TGTGCCAGCAGCCTAGGGACAGGCTATGGCTACACCTTC. Translation: CASSLGTGYGYTF. V is TRBV5-6 and J is TRBJ1-2; TRBD1 agrees at 8 bases. Germline V lookup: CDR1 SGHDT, CDR2 YYEEEE. V trimming: 4 bases; J trimming: 4 bases; junction bases outside the gene matches: 3. The CDR3 covers 13 residues.

The V gene is TRBV29-1, the J gene TRBJ1-1; D is possibly TRBD1 (5 bases). The CDR3 spans 13 residues. Trimming pared 3 bases from V and 2 bases from J, leaving 10 bases between. The germline CDR1 and CDR2 sequences are SQVTM and ANQGSEA. The CDR3 nucleotides are TGCAGCGTTGAGGGGCAGACCAACACTGAAGCTTTCTTT. It yields the protein CSVEGQTNTEAFF.

The CDR3 sequence is CASSSTGSDQPQHF. CDR3 bases: TGTGCCAGCAGTTCTACAGGGTCAGATCAGCCCCAGCATTTT. The chain has TRBV2 and TRBJ1-5; weak D call: TRBD1 (6 bases). Germline V gene sequence: CDR1 SNHLY, CDR2 FYNNEI. The CDR3 consists of 14 residues. V lost 5 bases, J lost 5 bases, and 13 bases lay in between.

The V call is TRBV28, the J call TRBJ2-1, with 7 positions matching TRBD2. Trimming took 6 bases from V and 7 from J; bases not matched to a gene: 9. The CDR3 consists of 14 residues. Germline CDR1 MDHEN, CDR2 SYDVKM. The CDR3, as DNA: TGTGCCAGCAGCCTCGTCATTAGCGGGAATGAGCAGTTCTTC. Protein sequence: CASSLVISGNEQFF. The variable domain in full, with the rest retrieved from reference TRBV28 and TRBJ2-1, is DVKVTQSSRYLVKRTGEKVFLECVQDMDHENMFWYRQDPGLGLRLIYFSYDVKMKEKGDIPEGYSVSREKKERFSLILESASTNQTSMYLCASSLVISGNEQFFGPGTRLTVL.

The chain has TRBV20-1 and TRBJ2-3; D is uncertain. In germline, CDR1 is DFQATT, CDR2 SNEGSKA (reference sequence). V lost 4 bases to trimming and J lost 6 bases, with 8 bases between them. CDR3 length: 11 residues. CDR3 region: CSAILRDTQYF. CDR3 DNA sequence: TGCAGTGCTATCCTGAGGGATACGCAGTATTTT.

This clone was found many times. The sample has other DNA sequences that encode this CDR3 too. The chain recombines TRBV14 with TRBJ1-1; a possible D gene is TRBD1 (6 bases). This CDR3 spans 13 amino acids. CDR1 is SGHDN, CDR2 FVKESK, per germline. V gave up 2 bases and J gave up 3 bases, with 7 bases separating them. Here the CDR3 DNA reads TGTGCCAGCAGCCAACAGGGGTACACTGAAGCTTTCTTT. This encodes CASSQQGYTEAFF. The whole variable domain, remainder taken from reference TRBV14 and TRBJ1-1, is EAGVTQFPSHSVIEKGQTVTLRCDPISGHDNLYWYRRVMGKEIKFLLHFVKESKQDESGMPNNRFLAERTGGTYSTLKVQPAELEDSGVYFCASSQQGYTEAFFGQGTRLTVV.

The CDR3 loop is CASRWTSGTYEQYF. The CDR3 DNA sequence: TGTGCCAGCAGGTGGACTAGCGGAACCTACGAGCAGTACTTC. V gene TRBV21-1 combines with J gene TRBJ2-7; the D call of TRBD2 is as the table states it, not checked on the DNA. TRBV21-1 is classified as a pseudogene. The CDR3 consists of 14 residues.

V gene TRBV28 combines with J gene TRBJ2-3; D is undetermined. Per the germline V gene, CDR1 is MDHEN and CDR2 is SYDVKM. Trimming took 2 bases from V and 2 from J, leaving 5 bases between them. The CDR3 is made up of 13 amino acids. The CDR3: CASSLSATDTQYF. The DNA of the CDR3 is TGTGCCAGCAGTTTAAGTGCCACAGATACGCAGTATTTT.

V usage is TRBV5-4 and J usage is TRBJ1-1; possible D gene TRBD1, 5 bases. V lost 4 bases to trimming and J lost 6 bases, with 16 bases between them. CDR3 size: 14 residues. CDR1 is SGHNT and CDR2 is YYREEE in the germline V gene (reference sequence). CDR3 protein: CASSSSRDRSEAFF. CDR3 nucleotides: TGTGCCAGCAGCAGCTCCAGGGATCGGTCTGAAGCTTTCTTT. The full variable domain, with the rest looked up from reference TRBV5-4 and TRBJ1-1, is ETGVTQSPTHLIKTRGQQVTLRCSSQSGHNTVSWYQQALGQGPQFIFQYYREEENGRGNFPPRFSGLQFPNYSSELNVNALELDDSALYLCASSSSRDRSEAFFGQGTRLTVV.

The rearrangement links TRBV25-1 to TRBJ2-1; 12 nucleotides agree with TRBD2. The CDR3 runs 15 residues. Germline CDR1 MGHDK, CDR2 SYGVNS. The trim removed 7 bases at V and 7 bases at J, leaving 8 bases unmatched. DNA for the CDR3: TGTGCCAGCAACAACCTAGCGGGAGGGGTGAATGAGCAGTTCTTC. Residues: CASNNLAGGVNEQFF.

The chain links TRBV4-1 to TRBJ2-6; no clear D. This CDR3 is built from 18 residues. The germline CDR1 and CDR2 sequences are MGHRA and YSYEKL. The germline V and J ends were trimmed by 0 bases and 0 bases, with 12 bases remaining between them. The CDR3: CASSQDERANSGANVLTF. As DNA, the CDR3 is TGCGCCAGCAGCCAAGACGAACGGGCCAACTCTGGGGCCAACGTCCTGACTTTC.